Reported below is one T cell receptor (beta chain). Its antigen is not yet known. The read terminates 3 residues before the CDR3 end, so the remaining end is supplied by the germline J gene. Every participant had a single incident cervical HPV16 infection, and prevalent HPV16 infections were excluded. Cervical HPV DNA was detected by MY09/MY11 PCR, and genotyping was performed by dot-blot hybridization. Approximately 16 mL of heparinized blood were centrifuged, and the buffy coat was split into aliquots, frozen at -30 degrees C, and then kept at -80 degrees C. QIAGEN kits were used to extract genomic DNA from the buffy coat specimens. This entry comes from a study of T cells in women clearing cervical HPV infection (dated by TCRdb to between 2018 and 2020). Background for the entire study: The cases were 25 to 30 women with histologically confirmed HPV16-related CIN3 or worse, and 2 of those women had invasive cancers. Controls were around 24 women whose single incident HPV16 infection cleared within 12 months without precancer or cancer developing. Blood from cases was drawn at the visit where the lesion was first identified, while blood from controls was drawn once the infection was no longer detected. Among cases, blood sampling occurred a median of about 150 days after lesion detection, with an interquartile range of roughly 85 to 200 days. Since only a few of the women had HLA typing available, the possibility that HLA type was acting as a confounder could not be ruled out. The exploratory proof-of-principle case-control study was nested within the Guanacaste HPV Natural History Study in Costa Rica and compared TCR repertoires across cervical HPV16 outcomes. Cases and controls were matched on year of sample collection and on age within five years. Cases had a median age of 34 years and controls had a median age of approximately 37, with no significant differences in baseline characteristics. In the parent cohort, roughly 10,000 women aged 18 or older were enrolled in Guanacaste, Costa Rica, during about 1992 to 1994 and were followed for 6 to 7 years. Quality controls consisted of five blinded duplicates per group, for a total of 60 or so samples made up of some 50 participants and about ten replicates.

V ends up 6 bases short and J 8 bases short, with an unmatched junction base count of 5. The germline V gene supplies CDR1 ENHRY and CDR2 SYGVKD. There are 15 amino acids in the CDR3, from cysteine to phenylalanine inclusive. Only the CDR3 bases that were read are kept: 36 of them, in frame from base 1. The immunoSEQ assay used multiplex PCR to amplify TCR beta CDR3 regions from an average of roughly 1.2 ug of genomic DNA per sample. To correct primer bias, the assay used a complete synthetic TCR repertoire to set an amplification baseline. The amplicons were sequenced on the Illumina platform. The published analysis was carried out like this. Error correction of the sequences involved clustering with frequency ratios plus a modified nearest-neighbor algorithm, after which the sequences were analyzed in the immunoSEQ Analyzer using IMGT gene definitions. TCR richness and evenness were averaged over 20 rarefaction repeats at each rarefaction depth, excluding samples with fewer sequences than the depth. Relative abundances of V, D and J genes were compared between groups using Wilcoxon rank sum tests, with FDR correction applied. In the blinded duplicates, the intraclass correlation was approximately 96% for TCR richness and averaged about 80% across more than 65 gene segments. Held by TCRdb, this immuneACCESS table contains in-frame sequences only and omits some clones. Under half of the omission traces to an unresolved V gene where checked; the cause of the rest is unknown. Clonal size and the V and J genes are those of that table, whereas D and trimming came from the DNA. The table for this sample shows over 25,000 clones. The top ten constitute approximately 24% of the sample.

Summary of the overall study and its limitations: TCR repertoire richness was significantly higher in CIN3+ cases than in controls across sequencing depths, while evenness did not differ. Because T-cell numbers per sample were unknown, differences in richness could reflect varying T-cell content rather than repertoire biology. The cross-sectional design could not show whether associations preceded infection or resulted from it; effector/memory subsets and HPV-specific T cells were not isolated. Random forest classifiers combining richness and V gene abundances distinguished cases from controls with an estimated AUC of roughly 0.81. Cases had lower TRBV6-7 relative abundance than controls (0.11% versus 0.16%; Bonferroni P = 0.0008).

The TCR comes from a woman aged 18 to 75 with a cervical HPV16 infection that either progressed to CIN3+ or cleared (not recorded which). The chain uses TRBV10-3 and TRBJ2-1; the central 15 bases match TRBD2. The specimen was blood buffy coat. This receptor has the CDR3 CAIRPGLAGGYEQFF. Incomplete CDR3 DNA: TGTGCCATCAGACCGGGACTAGCGGGAGGATATGAG.